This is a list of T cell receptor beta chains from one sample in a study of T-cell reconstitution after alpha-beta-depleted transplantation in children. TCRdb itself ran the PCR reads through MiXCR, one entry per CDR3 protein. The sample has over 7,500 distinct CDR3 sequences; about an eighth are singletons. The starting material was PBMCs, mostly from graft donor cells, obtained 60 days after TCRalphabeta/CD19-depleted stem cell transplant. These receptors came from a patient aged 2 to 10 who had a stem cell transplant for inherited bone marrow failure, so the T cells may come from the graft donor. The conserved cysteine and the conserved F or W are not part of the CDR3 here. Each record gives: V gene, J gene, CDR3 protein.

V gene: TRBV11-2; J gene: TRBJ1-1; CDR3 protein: ASSLVPVGLRGAF
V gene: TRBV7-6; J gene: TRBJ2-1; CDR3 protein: ASRPQGKGSYNEQF
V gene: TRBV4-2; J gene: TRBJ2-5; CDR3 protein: AMGPRLGGRETQY
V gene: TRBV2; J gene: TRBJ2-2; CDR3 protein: ASSLLGLAGVTGELF
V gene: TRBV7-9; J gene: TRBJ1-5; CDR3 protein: ASSSDSYNQPQH
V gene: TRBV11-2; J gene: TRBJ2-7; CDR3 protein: ASSLRQGAKQY
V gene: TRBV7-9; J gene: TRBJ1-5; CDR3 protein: ASSYHRPGARNQPQH
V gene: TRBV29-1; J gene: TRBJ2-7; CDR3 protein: SAVLAGGHYEQY
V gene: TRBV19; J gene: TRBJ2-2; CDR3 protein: ANPYWGSGELF
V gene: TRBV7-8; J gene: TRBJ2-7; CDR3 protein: ASSLLIYEQY
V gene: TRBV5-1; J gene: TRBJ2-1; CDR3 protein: ASSPLATSYNEQF
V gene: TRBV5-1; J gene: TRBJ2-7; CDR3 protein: ASSHRGYEQY
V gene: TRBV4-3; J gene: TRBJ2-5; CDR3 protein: ASSHVTGNQETQY
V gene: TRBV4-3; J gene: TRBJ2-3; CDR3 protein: ASSLAGEDTQY
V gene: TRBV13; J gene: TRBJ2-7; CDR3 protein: ASSLLAGPIYEQY
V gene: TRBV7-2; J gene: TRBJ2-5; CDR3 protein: ASSLDPLAGGETQY
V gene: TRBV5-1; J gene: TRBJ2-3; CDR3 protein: ASSTTGGTQY
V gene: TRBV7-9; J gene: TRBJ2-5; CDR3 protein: ASRKTGTAKETQY
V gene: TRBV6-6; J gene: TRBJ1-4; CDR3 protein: ASSHRDEQKLF
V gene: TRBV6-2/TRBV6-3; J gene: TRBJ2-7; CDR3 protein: ASRREGAYEQY
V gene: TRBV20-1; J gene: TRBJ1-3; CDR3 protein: SAWTGNTIY
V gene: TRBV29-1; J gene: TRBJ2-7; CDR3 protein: ALRGINNEQY
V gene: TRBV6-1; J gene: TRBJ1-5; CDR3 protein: ASRVRRSSNQPQH
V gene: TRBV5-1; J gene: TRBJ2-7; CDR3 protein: ASSLGLSSYEQY
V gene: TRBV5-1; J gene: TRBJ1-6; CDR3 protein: ASSRDGSNSPLH
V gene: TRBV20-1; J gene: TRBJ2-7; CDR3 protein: SALAQSSYEQY
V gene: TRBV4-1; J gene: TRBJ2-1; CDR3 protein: ASSQAGRPYNEQF
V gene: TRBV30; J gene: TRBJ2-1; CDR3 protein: ARGSGRVLSSYNEQF
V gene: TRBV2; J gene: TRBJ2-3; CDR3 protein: ASRYSTDTQY